This T cell receptor beta chain was captured in a study of T cells in Graves' hyperthyroidism and ophthalmopathy. Points from the study as a whole: Appearing also in blood were most of the thyroid clonotypes expanded above 0.001.

Between the trimmed V and J ends, which lost 2 bases and 0 bases, there was a span of 11 bases. The CDR3 covers 16 residues. The germline V gene has CDR1 MNHEY and CDR2 SVGAGI. What was amplified from RNA transcripts were TCR beta CDR3 regions. HTBI primers were used for first-round RT-PCR of the TCR CDR3. One entry per CDR3 protein, called by TCRdb with MiXCR from the multiplex PCR reads. The sample lists about 250,000 distinct CDR3 sequences; around 22% were seen once. Of note for this clonotype: The antigen is unknown.

This chain joins TRBV6-5 and TRBJ1-3, with D uncertain. The sequence derives from a man younger than 40 with Graves' ophthalmopathy. Input material: blood. The CDR3 nucleotides read TGTGCCAGCAGTTACGGGGTCAGAAGCTCTGGAAACACCATATATTTT. Translating it yields CASSYGVRSSGNTIYF.